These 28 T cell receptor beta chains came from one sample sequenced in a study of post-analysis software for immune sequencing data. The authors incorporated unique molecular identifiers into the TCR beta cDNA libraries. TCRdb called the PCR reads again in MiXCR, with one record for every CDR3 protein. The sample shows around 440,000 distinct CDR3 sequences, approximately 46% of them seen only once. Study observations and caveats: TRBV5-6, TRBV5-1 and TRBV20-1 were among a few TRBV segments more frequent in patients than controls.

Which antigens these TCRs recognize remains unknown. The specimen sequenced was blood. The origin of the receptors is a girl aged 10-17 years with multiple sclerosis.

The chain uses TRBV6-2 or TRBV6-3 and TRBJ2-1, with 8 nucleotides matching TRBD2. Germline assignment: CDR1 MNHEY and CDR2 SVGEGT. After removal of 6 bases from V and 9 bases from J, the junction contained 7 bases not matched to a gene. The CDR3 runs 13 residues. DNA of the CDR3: TGTGCCAGCAGCGGGACTAGTTTAGGTGAGCAGTTCTTC. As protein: CASSGTSLGEQFF.

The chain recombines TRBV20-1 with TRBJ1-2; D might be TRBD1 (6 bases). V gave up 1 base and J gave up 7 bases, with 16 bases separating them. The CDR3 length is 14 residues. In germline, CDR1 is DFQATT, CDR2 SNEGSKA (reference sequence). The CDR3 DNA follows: TGCAGTGCTAGAGTAATAAATCAGGGGTTTGGCTACACCTTC. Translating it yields CSARVINQGFGYTF.

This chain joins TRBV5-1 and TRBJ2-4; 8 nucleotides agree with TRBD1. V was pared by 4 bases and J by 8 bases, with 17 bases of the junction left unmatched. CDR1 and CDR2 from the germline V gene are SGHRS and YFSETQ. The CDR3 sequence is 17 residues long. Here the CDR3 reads CASSLNQGAARADIQYF. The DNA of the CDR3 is TGCGCCAGCAGCCTAAACCAGGGGGCGGCCCGAGCGGACATTCAGTACTTC.

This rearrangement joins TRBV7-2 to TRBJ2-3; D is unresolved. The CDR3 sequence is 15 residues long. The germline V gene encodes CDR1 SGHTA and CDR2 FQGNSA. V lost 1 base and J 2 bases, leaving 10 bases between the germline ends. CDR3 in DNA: TGTGCCAGCAGCTTAGTGGTAGTAGTCACAGATACGCAGTATTTT. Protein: CASSLVVVVTDTQYF.

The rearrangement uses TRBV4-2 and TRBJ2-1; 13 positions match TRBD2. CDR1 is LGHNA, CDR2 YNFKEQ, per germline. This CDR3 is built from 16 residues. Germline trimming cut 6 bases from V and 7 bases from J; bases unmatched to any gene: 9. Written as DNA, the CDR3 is TGTGCCAGCAGTTCGATCGGGACTAGCGGGAAGAATGAGCAGTTCTTC. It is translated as CASSSIGTSGKNEQFF.

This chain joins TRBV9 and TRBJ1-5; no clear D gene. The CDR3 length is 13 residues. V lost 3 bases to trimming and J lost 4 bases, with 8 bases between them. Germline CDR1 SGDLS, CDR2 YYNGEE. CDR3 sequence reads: CASSGRGNQPQHF. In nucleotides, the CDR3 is TGTGCCAGCAGCGGGCGGGGAAATCAGCCCCAGCATTTT.

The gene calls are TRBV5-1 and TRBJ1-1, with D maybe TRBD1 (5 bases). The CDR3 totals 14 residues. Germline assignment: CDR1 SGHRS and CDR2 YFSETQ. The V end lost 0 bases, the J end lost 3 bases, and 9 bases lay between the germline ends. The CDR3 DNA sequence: TGCGCCAGCAGCTTGGTCAGGGCGGACACTGAAGCTTTCTTT. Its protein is CASSLVRADTEAFF.

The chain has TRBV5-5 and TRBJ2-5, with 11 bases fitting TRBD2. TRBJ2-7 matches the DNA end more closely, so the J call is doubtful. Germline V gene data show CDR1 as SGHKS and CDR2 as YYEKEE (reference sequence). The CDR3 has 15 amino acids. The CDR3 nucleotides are TGTGCCAGCAGTCTTGCGATACTAGCGGGAGACGAGCAGTACTTC. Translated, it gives CASSLAILAGDEQYF.

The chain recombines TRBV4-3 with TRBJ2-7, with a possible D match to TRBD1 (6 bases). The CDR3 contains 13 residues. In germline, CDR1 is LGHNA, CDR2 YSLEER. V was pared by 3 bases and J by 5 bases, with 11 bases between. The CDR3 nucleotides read TGCGCCAGCAGCCAGCAGGGGTACCACGAGCAGTACTTC. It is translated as CASSQQGYHEQYF.

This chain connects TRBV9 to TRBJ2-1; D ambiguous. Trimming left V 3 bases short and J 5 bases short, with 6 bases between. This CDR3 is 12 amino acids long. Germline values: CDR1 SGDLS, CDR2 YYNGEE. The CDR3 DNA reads TGTGCCAGCAGCGGAATCCACAATGAGCAGTTCTTC. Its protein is CASSGIHNEQFF.

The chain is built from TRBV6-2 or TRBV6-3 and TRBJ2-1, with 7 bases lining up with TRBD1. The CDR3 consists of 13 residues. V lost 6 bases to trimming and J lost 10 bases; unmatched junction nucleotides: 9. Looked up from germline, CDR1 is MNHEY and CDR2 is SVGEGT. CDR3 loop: CASRTETGLEQFF. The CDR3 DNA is TGTGCCAGCAGGACAGAGACAGGGTTAGAGCAGTTCTTC.

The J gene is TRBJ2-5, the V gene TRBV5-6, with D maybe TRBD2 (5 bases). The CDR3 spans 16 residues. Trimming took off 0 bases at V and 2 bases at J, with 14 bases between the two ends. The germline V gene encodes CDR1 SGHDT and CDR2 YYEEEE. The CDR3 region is CASSLDPGSYQETQYF. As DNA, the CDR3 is TGTGCCAGCAGCTTGGACCCGGGGTCTTATCAAGAGACCCAGTACTTC. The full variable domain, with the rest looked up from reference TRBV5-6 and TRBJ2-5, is DAGVTQSPTHLIKTRGQQVTLRCSPKSGHDTVSWYQQALGQGPQFIFQYYEEEERQRGNFPDRFSGHQFPNYSSELNVNALLLGDSALYLCASSLDPGSYQETQYFGPGTRLLVL.

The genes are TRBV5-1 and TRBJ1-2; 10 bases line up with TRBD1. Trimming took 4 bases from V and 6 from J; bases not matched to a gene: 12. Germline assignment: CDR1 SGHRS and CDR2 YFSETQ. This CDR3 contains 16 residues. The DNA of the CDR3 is TGCGCCAGCAGCATCTTACCGGGACAGGGGATCGATGGCTACACCTTC. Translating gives CASSILPGQGIDGYTF.

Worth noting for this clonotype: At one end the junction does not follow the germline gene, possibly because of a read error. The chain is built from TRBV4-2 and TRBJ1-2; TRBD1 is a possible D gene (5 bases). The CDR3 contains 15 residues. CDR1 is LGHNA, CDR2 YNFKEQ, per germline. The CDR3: CASSQELRQIYGCTF. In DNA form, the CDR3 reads TGTGCCAGCAGCCAAGAACTTAGACAGATTTATGGCTGCACCTTC.

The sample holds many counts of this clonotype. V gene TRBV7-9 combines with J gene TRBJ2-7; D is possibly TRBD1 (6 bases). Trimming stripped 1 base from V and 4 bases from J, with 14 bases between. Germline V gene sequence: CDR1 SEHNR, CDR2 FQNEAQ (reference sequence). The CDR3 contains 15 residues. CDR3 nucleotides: TGTGCCAGCAGCTTAGAAAGGCAGGGGTCGTACGAGCAGTACTTC. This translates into CASSLERQGSYEQYF. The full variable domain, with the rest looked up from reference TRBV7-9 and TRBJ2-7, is DTGVSQNPRHKITKRGQNVTFRCDPISEHNRLYWYRQTLGQGPEFLTYFQNEAQLEKSRLLSDRFSAERPKGSFSTLEIQRTEQGDSAMYLCASSLERQGSYEQYFGPGTRLTVT.

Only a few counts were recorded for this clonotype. The CDR3 DNA is TGCAGCGTTGATGGGTGGGCGGGCTCCTACAATGAGCAGTTCTTC. It codes for CSVDGWAGSYNEQFF. The chain joins TRBV29-1 to TRBJ2-1; tentative D call: TRBD2 (5 bases). The V and J ends lost 3 bases and 0 bases respectively, with 12 bases between them. This CDR3 contains 15 residues. In germline, CDR1 is SQVTM, CDR2 ANQGSEA.

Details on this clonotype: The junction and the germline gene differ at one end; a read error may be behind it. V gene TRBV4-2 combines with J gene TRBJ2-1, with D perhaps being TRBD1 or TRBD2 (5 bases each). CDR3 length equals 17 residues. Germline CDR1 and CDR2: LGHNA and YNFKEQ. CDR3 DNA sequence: TGTGCCGGCAGCCAAGAGAGGGGATTTCCCAACTACAATGAGCAGTTCTTC. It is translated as CAGSQERGFPNYNEQFF.

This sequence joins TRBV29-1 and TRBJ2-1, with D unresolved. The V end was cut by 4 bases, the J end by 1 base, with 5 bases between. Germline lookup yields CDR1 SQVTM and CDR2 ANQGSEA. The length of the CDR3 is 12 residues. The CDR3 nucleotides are TGCAGCGTTGTAGGGTCCTACAATGAGCAGTTCTTC. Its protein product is CSVVGSYNEQFF.

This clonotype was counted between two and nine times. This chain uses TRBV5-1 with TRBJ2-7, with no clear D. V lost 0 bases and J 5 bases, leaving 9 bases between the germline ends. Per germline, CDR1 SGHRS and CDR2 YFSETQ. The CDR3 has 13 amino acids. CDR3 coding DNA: TGCGCCAGCAGCTTGGTTGATGGGGACGAGCAGTACTTC. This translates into CASSLVDGDEQYF. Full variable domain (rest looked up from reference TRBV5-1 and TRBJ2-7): KAGVTQTPRYLIKTRGQQVTLSCSPISGHRSVSWYQQTPGQGLQFLFEYFSETQRNKGNFPGRFSGRQFSNSRSEMNVSTLELGDSALYLCASSLVDGDEQYFGPGTRLTVT.

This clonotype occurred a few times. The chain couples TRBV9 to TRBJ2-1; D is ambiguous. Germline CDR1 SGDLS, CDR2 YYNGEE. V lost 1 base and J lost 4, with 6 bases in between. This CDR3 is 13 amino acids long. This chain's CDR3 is CASSVSDYNEQFF. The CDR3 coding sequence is TGTGCCAGCAGCGTATCAGATTACAATGAGCAGTTCTTC.

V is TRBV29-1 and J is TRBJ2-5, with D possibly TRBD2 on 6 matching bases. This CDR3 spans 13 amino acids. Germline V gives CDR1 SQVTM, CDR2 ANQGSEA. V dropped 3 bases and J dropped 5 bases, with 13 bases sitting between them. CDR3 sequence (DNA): TGCAGCGTTGATCGGCCGGGAGTCGAGACCCAGTACTTC. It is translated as CSVDRPGVETQYF.

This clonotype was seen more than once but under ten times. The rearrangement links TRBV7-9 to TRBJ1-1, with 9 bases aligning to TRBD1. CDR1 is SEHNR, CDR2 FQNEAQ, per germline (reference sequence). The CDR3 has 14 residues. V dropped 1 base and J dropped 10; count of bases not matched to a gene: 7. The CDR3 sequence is CASSLGTGVAGAFF. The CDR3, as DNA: TGTGCCAGCAGCTTAGGGACAGGGGTCGCCGGAGCTTTCTTT.

The CDR3, as DNA: TGCAGTGCTAGGCTGCCGGGAGCCTACGAGCAGTACTTC. This encodes CSARLPGAYEQYF. The V and J genes are TRBV20-1 and TRBJ2-7; perhaps TRBD2 as D (6 bases). CDR3 length equals 13 residues. The V end was cut by 3 bases, the J end by 2 bases, with 11 bases between. Looked up from germline, CDR1 is DFQATT and CDR2 is SNEGSKA (reference sequence).

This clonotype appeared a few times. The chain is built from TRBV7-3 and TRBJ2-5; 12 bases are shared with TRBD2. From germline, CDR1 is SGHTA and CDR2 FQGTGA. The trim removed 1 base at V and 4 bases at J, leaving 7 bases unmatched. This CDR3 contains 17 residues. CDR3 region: CASSLNPSGRGGETQYF. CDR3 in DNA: TGTGCCAGCAGCTTAAATCCTAGCGGGAGGGGCGGAGAGACCCAGTACTTC.

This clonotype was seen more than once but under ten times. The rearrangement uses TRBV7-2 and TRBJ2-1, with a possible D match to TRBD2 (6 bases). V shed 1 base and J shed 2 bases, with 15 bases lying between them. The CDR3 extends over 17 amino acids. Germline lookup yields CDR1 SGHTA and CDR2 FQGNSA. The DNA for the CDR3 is TGTGCCAGCAGCTTAGGGACCGGGACTCTGACCTACAATGAGCAGTTCTTC. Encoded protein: CASSLGTGTLTYNEQFF.

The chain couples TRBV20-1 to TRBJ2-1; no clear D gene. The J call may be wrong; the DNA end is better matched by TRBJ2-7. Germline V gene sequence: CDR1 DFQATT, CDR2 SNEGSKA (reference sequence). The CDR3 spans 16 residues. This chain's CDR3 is CSARDLRSTLYNEQYF. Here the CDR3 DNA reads TGCAGTGCTAGAGATCTCCGGAGTACACTATACAATGAGCAGTACTTC.

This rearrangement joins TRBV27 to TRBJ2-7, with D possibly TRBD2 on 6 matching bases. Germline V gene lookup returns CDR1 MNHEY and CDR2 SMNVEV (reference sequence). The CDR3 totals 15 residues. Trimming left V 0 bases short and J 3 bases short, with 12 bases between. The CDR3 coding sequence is TGTGCCAGCAGTTTATCGATACTAGCAGACTACGAGCAGTACTTC. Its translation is CASSLSILADYEQYF.

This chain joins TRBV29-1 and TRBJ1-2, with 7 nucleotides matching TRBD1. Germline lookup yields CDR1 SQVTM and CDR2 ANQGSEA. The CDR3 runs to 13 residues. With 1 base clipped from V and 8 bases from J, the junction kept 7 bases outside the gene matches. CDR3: CSVEAWDSSGYTF. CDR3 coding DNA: TGCAGCGTTGAAGCTTGGGACAGCTCCGGCTACACCTTC.